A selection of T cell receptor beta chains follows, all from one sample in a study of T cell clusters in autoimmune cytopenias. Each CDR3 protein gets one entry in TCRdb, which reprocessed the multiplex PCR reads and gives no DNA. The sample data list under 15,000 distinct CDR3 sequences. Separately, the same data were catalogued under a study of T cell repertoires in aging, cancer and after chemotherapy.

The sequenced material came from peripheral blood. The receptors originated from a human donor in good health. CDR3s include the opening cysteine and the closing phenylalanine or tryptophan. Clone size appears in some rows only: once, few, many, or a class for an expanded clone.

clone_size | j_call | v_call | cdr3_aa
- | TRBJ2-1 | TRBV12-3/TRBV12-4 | CASQLSGGPSGEQFF
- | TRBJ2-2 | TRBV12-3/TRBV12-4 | CASSDERNTGELFF
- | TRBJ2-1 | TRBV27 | CASMRPRLAGVLNYNEQFF
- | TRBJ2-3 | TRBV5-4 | CASSPRLVSDTQYF
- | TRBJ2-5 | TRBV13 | CASSLPDAGEETQYF
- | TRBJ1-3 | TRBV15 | CATSREVGRGNTIYF
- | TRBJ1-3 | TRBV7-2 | CASSLGPPDSGNTIYF
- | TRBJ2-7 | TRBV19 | CASSIDLPYEQYF
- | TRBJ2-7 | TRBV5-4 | CASSLGGASGRAEQYF
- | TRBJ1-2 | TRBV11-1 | CASSLRTGGYTF
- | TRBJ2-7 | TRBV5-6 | CASSLTDVSEQYF
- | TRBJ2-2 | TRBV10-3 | CAISNPGTNTGELFF
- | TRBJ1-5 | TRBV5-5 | CASSIRQYSNQPQHF
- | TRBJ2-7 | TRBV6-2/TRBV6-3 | CASSADRGSLEQYF
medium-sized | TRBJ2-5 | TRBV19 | CASSMIGGDETQYF
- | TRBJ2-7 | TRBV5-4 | CASSLYGSYEQYF
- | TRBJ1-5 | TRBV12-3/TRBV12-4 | CASSRGQGEGPQHF
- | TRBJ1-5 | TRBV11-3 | CASSLGDTSNQPQHF
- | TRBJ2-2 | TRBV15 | CATSRDGVDTGELFF
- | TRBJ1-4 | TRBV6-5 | CASALGTGGQKLFF
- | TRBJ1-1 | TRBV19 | CASSIVWEGQQNTEAFF
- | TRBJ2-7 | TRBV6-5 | CASSYRGQGVPYEQYF
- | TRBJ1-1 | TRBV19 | CASSIPTTANLNTEAFF
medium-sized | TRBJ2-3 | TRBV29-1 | CSVIAGGPSTHTDTQYF
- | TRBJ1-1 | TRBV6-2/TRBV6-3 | CATWDREVGEAFF
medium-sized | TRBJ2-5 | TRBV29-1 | CSAKAGGLETQYF
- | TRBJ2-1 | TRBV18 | CASSPHPRLANEQFF
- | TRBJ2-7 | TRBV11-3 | CASSSDRGFYEQYF
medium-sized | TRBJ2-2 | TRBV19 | CASSPLGGDTGELFF
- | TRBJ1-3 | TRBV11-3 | CASGWGNTIYF
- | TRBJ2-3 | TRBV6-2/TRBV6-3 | CASSSNIVSTDTQYF
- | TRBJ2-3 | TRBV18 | CASSLNSPDTQYF
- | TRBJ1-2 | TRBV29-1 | CSIWGSNYGYTF
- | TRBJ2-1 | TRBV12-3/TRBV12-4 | CASRGLADEQFF
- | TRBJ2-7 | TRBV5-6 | CASSLVSYEQYF
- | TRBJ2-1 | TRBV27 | CASLRTSGGLYNEQFF
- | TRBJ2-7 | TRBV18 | CASSPNRDNYEQYF
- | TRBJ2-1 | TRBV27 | CASRRGGSYNEQFF
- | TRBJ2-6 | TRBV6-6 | CASSYRQGAQGANVLTF
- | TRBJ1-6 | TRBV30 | CACSGGDNNSPLHF
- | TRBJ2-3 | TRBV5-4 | CASSLAGQWGTDTQYF
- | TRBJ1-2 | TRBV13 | CASSLPGEGGYTF
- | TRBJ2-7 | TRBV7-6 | CASSKTGQGSYEQYF
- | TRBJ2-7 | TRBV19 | CASSISSSPSYEQYF
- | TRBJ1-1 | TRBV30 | CAWSVARGIEAFF
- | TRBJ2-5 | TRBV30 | CAWRAGQGETQYF
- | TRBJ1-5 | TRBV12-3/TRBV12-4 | CASSLTGKQPQHF